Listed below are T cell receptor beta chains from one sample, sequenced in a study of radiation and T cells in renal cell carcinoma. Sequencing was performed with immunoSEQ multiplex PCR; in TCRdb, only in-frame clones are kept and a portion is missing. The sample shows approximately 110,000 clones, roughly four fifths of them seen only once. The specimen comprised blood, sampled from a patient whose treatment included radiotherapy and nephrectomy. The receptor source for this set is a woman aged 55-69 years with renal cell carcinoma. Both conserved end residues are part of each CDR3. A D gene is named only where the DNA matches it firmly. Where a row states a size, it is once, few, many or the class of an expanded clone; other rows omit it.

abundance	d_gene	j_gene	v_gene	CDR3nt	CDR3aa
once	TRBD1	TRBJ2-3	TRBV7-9	TGTGCCAGCAGCTCCGGGACAGGGGTGGCAGATACGCAGTATTTT	CASSSGTGVADTQYF
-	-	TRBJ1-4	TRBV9	TGTGCCAGCAGCATTCGTGGAACTAATGAAAAACTGTTTTTT	CASSIRGTNEKLFF
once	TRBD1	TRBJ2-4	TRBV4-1	TGCGCCAGCAGCCAAGGGGGACAGGGGCAAAACATTCAGTACTTC	CASSQGGQGQNIQYF
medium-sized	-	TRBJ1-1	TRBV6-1	TGTGCCAGCACCTCCGGGATTTTGAACACTGAAGCTTTCTTT	CASTSGILNTEAFF
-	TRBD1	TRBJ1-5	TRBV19	TGTGCCAGCCAACGGACAGGGGTGGACCAGGTGGGTTGGAGCAATCAGCCCCAGCATTTT	CASQRTGVDQVGWSNQPQHF
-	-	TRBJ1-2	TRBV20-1	TGCAGTGTAAGCCCGGATGGCTACACCTTC	CSVSPDGYTF
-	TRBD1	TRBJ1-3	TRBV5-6	TGTGCCAGCAGCCTACCCTGGACAGGGGCCGGAAACACCATATATTTT	CASSLPWTGAGNTIYF
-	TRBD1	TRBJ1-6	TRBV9	TGTGCCAGCACCCGGGACAGTTCCAATTCACCCCTCCACTTT	CASTRDSSNSPLHF
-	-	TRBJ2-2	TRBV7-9	TGTGCCAGCAGTTTTCTTGGGGGCGCGGGCGGGGAGCTGTTTTTT	CASSFLGGAGGELFF
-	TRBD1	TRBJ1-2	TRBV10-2	TGCGCCAGCAATGCCGGGACAGGAGCTAACTATGGCTACACCTTC	CASNAGTGANYGYTF
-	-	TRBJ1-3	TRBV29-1	TGCAGTGTCTCCCGGGGAAACACCATATATTTT	CSVSRGNTIYF
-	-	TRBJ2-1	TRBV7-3	TGTGCCAGCAGCTTTCAGTCCAGCGGATCCTCCTACAATGAGCAGTTCTTC	CASSFQSSGSSYNEQFF
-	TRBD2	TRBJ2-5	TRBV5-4	TGTGCCAGCAGCCCCAGACTAGCGAGAGAGACCCAGTACTTC	CASSPRLARETQYF
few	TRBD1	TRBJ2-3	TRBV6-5	TGTGCCAGCAGTTACTCCGGGACAGGGCCCACAGATACGCAGTATTTT	CASSYSGTGPTDTQYF
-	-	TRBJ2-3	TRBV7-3	TGTGCCAGCAGGGGACGTTCGGGTACGCAGTATTTT	CASRGRSGTQYF
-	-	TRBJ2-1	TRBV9	TGTGCCAGCAGCGTAGTTCCGGGAATAGGGAATGAGCAGTTCTTC	CASSVVPGIGNEQFF
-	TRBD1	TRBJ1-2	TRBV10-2	TGCGCCAGCAGTGAGACAGGGGGCGGGGGCTATGGCTACACCTTC	CASSETGGGGYGYTF
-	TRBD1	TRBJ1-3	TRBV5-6	TGTGCCAGCAGCTTGGACCGGGACAGGGTACAACACACCATATATTTT	CASSLDRDRVQHTIYF
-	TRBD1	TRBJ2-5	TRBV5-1	TGCGCCAGCAGCTTCGGGACAGGGGTCGAGACCCAGTACTTC	CASSFGTGVETQYF
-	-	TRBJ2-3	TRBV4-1	TGCGCCAGCAGCCAAGATCCTGGGGACACAGATACGCAGTATTTT	CASSQDPGDTDTQYF
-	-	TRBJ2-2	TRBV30	TGTGCCTGGAAGGGCACTAACACCGGGGAGCTGTTTTTT	CAWKGTNTGELFF
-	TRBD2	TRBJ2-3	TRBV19	TGTGCCACCCGATTCAGCGGGGGGGCAGATACGCAGTATTTT	CATRFSGGADTQYF
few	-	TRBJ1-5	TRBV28	TGTGCCAGCAGGGCACCGGGGTATAGCAATCAGCCCCAGCATTTT	CASRAPGYSNQPQHF
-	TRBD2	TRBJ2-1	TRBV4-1	TGCGCCAGCAGCCAATTAGCGGGGGGGTACAATGAGCAGTTCTTC	CASSQLAGGYNEQFF
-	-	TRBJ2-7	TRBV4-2	TGTGCCAGCAGCCAAGAATGGGGAAGGACTTGGGGTCCCTACGAGCAGTACTTC	CASSQEWGRTWGPYEQYF
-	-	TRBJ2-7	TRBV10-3	TGTGCCATCAGTGAGTTGACAGTACAGTACTTC	CAISELTVQYF
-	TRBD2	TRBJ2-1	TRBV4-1	TGCGCCAGCCCACACGGGGGGTATCGAAATGAGCAGTTCTTC	CASPHGGYRNEQFF
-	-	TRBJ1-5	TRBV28	TGTGCCAGCAGTTTGGACGGCCATCAGCCCCAGCATTTT	CASSLDGHQPQHF
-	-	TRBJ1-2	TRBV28	TGTGCCAGCAGTCTCACAGAGAACTATGGCTACACCTTC	CASSLTENYGYTF